The entry below gives a single TCR beta chain sequence along with its context. The entry originates in a study of T cell clones after liver transplantation. On the study more broadly: Samples came from ITN030ST, which attempted immunosuppression withdrawal within 2 years of liver transplantation. Tolerant meant at least one year fully off immunosuppression without liver enzymes above twice normal.

Libraries were prepared by immunoSEQ multiplex PCR; TCRdb keeps only in-frame clonotypes and omits some of them. The repertoire consists of more than 15,000 clones, with around 80% occurring once and the leading ten covering roughly a third. The sample consisted of CD8+ T cells from blood, taken 48 months after liver transplant. The TCR comes from a human patient who received a liver transplant. The T cells may come from the graft donor.

The CDR3 region is CASSLAIAGGPAQETQYF. CDR3 sequence (DNA): TGTGCCAGCAGCTTGGCTATAGCGGGGGGGCCGGCGCAAGAGACCCAGTACTTC. The rearrangement joins TRBV5-6 to TRBJ2-5; 11 positions match TRBD2. Germline V lookup: CDR1 SGHDT, CDR2 YYEEEE. CDR3 length: 18 residues. V dropped 0 bases and J dropped 2; count of bases not matched to a gene: 9.